The 15 T cell receptor beta chains reported below all come from one sample, sequenced in a study of vaccination effects on CD4 cells after COVID-19. The repertoire was sequenced with immunoSEQ multiplex PCR; TCRdb's copy has only in-frame clones and lacks some. The sample lists tens of thousands of clones, about four fifths occurring once. For these TCRs, the target antigens are not known. Antigen-specific CD4+ T cells expanded by the ViraFEST assay with viral peptide pools were then sequenced. Culture lasted about ten days before CD4+ T cell isolation. Testing of the vaccine recipients showed negative nucleocapsid antibodies and no prior SARS-CoV-2 infection. The starting material was CD4+ T cells from PBMCs cultured with HCoV-NL63 spike peptides, obtained before COVID-19 vaccination. Every receptor here comes from a human donor who received a COVID-19 vaccine.

The V and J genes are TRBV11-2 and TRBJ2-7, with 9 nucleotides matching TRBD1. This CDR3 has 15 amino acids. After removal of 3 bases from V and 5 bases from J, the junction contained 8 bases not matched to a gene. The germline CDR1 and CDR2 sequences are SGHAT and FQNNGV. CDR3 nucleotide sequence: TGTGCCAGCAGCTTGACCGGGACAGGGCCCCACGAGCAGTACGTC. Translated, it gives CASSLTGTGPHEQYV.

The chain links TRBV7-8 to TRBJ2-7, with no clear D. This CDR3 region has 14 residues. The germline V gene encodes CDR1 SGHVS and CDR2 FQNEAQ. Trimming took off 4 bases at V and 3 bases at J, with 13 bases between the two ends. The CDR3 region has the DNA TGTGCCAGCAGCTCCGGCTGGGTAAGCTACGAGCAGTACGTC. As protein: CASSSGWVSYEQYV.

The J gene is TRBJ2-1, the V gene TRBV5-4; perhaps TRBD2 as D (6 bases). Germline loops: CDR1 SGHNT, CDR2 YYREEE (reference sequence). V gave up 4 bases and J gave up 8 bases, with 10 bases separating them. The CDR3 is 12 amino acids. CDR3 sequence: CASSRGYDEQFF. Here the CDR3 DNA reads TGTGCCAGCAGCCGGGGGTACGATGAGCAGTTCTTC.

A note on this clone: The junction does not match germline at one end; this may be a read error. The chain employs TRBV7-3 and TRBJ2-1; 7 nucleotides line up with TRBD1. From germline, CDR1 is SGHTA and CDR2 FQGTGA. This CDR3 is built from 14 residues. CDR3 loop: CASRLTGTDNEQFF. The CDR3 bases are TGTGCCAGCAGATTAACCGGGACAGATAATGAGCAGTTCTTC. Full variable domain (outside the CDR3, taken from reference TRBV7-3 and TRBJ2-1): GAGVSQTPSNKVTEKGKYVELRCDPISGHTALYWYRQSLGQGPEFLIYFQGTGAADDSGLPNDRFFAVRPEGSVSTLKIQRTERGDSAVYLCASRLTGTDNEQFFGPGTRLTVL.

CDR3 nucleotides: TGTGCCATCAGTGAGTCCATGGGTAGCGGGGGGAGCTCCTACAATGAGCAGTTCTTC. This translates into CAISESMGSGGSSYNEQFF. This chain uses TRBV10-3 with TRBJ2-1; TRBD2 aligns across 10 bases. Trimming removed 0 bases from V and 0 bases from J; junction bases left unmatched: 8. The CDR3 extends over 19 amino acids. The germline V gene encodes CDR1 ENHRY and CDR2 SYGVKD.

The CDR3 spells CASNMGTGGPEGEQFF. CDR3 DNA sequence: TGCGCCAGCAATATGGGGACAGGGGGCCCCGAGGGCGAGCAGTTCTTC. This chain joins TRBV5-1 and TRBJ2-1; TRBD1 agrees at 12 bases. Per the germline V gene, CDR1 is SGHRS and CDR2 is YFSETQ. Trimming removed 6 bases from V and 10 bases from J; junction bases left unmatched: 14. The CDR3 extends over 16 amino acids.

J is TRBJ2-2 and V is TRBV4-2; no definite D call. Trimming removed 0 bases from V and 7 bases from J, with 6 bases in between. Germline CDR1 and CDR2: LGHNA and YNFKEQ. CDR3 length: 13 amino acids. CDR3 sequence (DNA): TGTGCCAGCAGCCAAGATCCGGGCGGGGAGCTGTTTTTT. Translating it yields CASSQDPGGELFF.

The chain joins TRBV30 to TRBJ2-2; no firm D call. This CDR3 is 12 amino acids long. In germline, CDR1 is GTSNPN, CDR2 SVGIG (reference sequence). Trimming took off 4 bases at V and 6 bases at J, with 9 bases between the two ends. CDR3 loop: CAWKYRPGELFF. The CDR3 nucleotides are TGTGCCTGGAAATATAGGCCCGGGGAGCTGTTTTTT.

The rearrangement joins TRBV5-1 to TRBJ2-3, with TRBD1 as a possible D gene (6 bases). The length of the CDR3 is 14 residues. Trimming removed 1 base from V and 6 bases from J, with 12 bases in between. Germline V gene data show CDR1 as SGHRS and CDR2 as YFSETQ. The CDR3 sequence: CASSLSTGQDTQYF. CDR3 bases: TGCGCCAGCAGCTTGAGCACAGGGCAGGATACGCAGTATTTT.

The J gene is TRBJ1-4, the V gene TRBV2; D call uncertain. CDR1 is SNHLY and CDR2 is FYNNEI in the germline V gene. This CDR3 comprises 16 residues. Trimming left V 7 bases short and J 5 bases short, with 20 bases between. CDR3 residues: CASIMGGTASNEKLFF. The CDR3 region has the DNA TGTGCCAGCATCATGGGCGGAACAGCATCAAATGAAAAACTGTTTTTT.

The chain employs TRBV5-1 and TRBJ1-1; D gene uncertain. The CDR3 is made up of 15 amino acids. The germline V gene has CDR1 SGHRS and CDR2 YFSETQ. V was cut by 0 bases and J by 3 bases, with 12 bases left in between. The CDR3 nucleotides read TGCGCCAGCAGCTTGGGTCAGGTTGGGGACACTGAAGCTTTCTTT. Protein product: CASSLGQVGDTEAFF. The full variable domain, completed using reference TRBV5-1 and TRBJ1-1, is KAGVTQTPRYLIKTRGQQVTLSCSPISGHRSVSWYQQTPGQGLQFLFEYFSETQRNKGNFPGRFSGRQFSNSRSEMNVSTLELGDSALYLCASSLGQVGDTEAFFGQGTRLTVV.

The chain carries TRBV7-9 and TRBJ1-2; D not resolved. Trimming took 4 bases from V and 2 from J, leaving 11 bases between them. Germline loops: CDR1 SEHNR, CDR2 FQNEAQ (reference sequence). The CDR3 covers 14 residues. The CDR3: CASSSWTVNYGYTF. The DNA for the CDR3 is TGTGCCAGCAGCTCATGGACGGTGAACTATGGCTACACCTTC.

The genes are TRBV19 and TRBJ2-2; tentative D call: TRBD1 (5 bases). Germline CDR1 LNHDA, CDR2 SQIVND (reference sequence). The CDR3 has 13 amino acids. With 5 bases removed from V and 7 bases from J, the gap between germline ends came to 11 bases. The chain's CDR3 is CASSRQDSGELFF. The CDR3 DNA reads as TGTGCCAGTAGTCGACAAGACAGCGGGGAGCTGTTTTTT.

This chain joins TRBV2 and TRBJ1-5, with a possible D match to TRBD1 (5 bases). The V gene lost 8 bases and the J gene lost 7 bases, with 18 bases spanning the gap. Germline assignment: CDR1 SNHLY and CDR2 FYNNEI. The CDR3 spans 14 residues. CDR3 region: CASGSGRRGQPQHF. CDR3 nucleotide sequence: TGTGCCAGCGGATCGGGGCGGCGTGGGCAGCCCCAGCATTTT.

The chain uses TRBV2 and TRBJ2-7; D is unresolved. CDR3 length: 12 residues. Germline V gene sequence: CDR1 SNHLY, CDR2 FYNNEI. V gave up 5 bases and J gave up 2 bases, with 7 bases separating them. The CDR3 is CASSITTYEQYV. The CDR3 nucleotides read TGTGCCAGCAGTATCACTACCTACGAGCAGTACGTC.